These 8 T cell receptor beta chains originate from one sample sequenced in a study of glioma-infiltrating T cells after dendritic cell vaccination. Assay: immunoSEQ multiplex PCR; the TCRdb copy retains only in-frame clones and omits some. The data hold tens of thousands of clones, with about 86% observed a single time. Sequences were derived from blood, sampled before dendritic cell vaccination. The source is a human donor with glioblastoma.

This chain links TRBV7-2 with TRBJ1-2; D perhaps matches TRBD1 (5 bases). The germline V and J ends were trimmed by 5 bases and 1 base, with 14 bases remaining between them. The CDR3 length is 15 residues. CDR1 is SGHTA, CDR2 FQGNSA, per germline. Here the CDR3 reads CASSLRVGVNYGYTF. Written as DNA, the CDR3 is TGTGCCAGCAGCCTCCGGGTAGGGGTTAACTATGGCTACACCTTC.

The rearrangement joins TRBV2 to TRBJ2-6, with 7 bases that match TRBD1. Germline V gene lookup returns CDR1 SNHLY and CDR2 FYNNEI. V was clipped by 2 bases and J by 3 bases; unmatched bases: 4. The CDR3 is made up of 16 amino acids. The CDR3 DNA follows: TGTGCCAGCAGTGAAAGAGGGGGCTTTGGGGCCAACGTCCTGACTTTC. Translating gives CASSERGGFGANVLTF.

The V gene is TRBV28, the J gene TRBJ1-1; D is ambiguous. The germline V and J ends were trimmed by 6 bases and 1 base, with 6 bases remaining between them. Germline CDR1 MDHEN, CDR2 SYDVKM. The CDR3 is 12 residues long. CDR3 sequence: CASRSSNTEAFF. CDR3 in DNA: TGTGCCAGCAGATCTTCGAACACTGAAGCTTTCTTT.

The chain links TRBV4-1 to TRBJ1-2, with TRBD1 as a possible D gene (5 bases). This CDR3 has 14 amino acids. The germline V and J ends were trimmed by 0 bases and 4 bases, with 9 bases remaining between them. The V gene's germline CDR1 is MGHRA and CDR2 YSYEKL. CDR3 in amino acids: CASSQDDRSYGYTF. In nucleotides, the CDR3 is TGCGCCAGCAGCCAAGATGACAGAAGCTATGGCTACACCTTC.

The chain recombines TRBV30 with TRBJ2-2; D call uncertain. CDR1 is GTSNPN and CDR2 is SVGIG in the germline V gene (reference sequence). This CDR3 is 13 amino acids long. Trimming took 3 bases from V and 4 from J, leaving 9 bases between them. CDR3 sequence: CAWRGLPTGELFF. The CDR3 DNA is TGTGCCTGGAGGGGCTTGCCCACCGGGGAGCTGTTTTTT.

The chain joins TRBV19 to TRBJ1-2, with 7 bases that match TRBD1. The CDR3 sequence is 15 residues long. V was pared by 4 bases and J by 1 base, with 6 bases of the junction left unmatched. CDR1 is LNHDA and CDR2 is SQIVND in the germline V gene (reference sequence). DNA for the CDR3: TGTGCCAGTAGTACAAACAGGGGAAGTAACTATGGCTACACCTTC. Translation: CASSTNRGSNYGYTF.

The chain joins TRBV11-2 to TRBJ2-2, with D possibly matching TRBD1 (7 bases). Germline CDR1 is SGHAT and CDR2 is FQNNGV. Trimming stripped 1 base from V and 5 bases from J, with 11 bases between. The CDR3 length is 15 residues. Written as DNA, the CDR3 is TGTGCCAGCAGCTTAGGTCCAGGGGGGACCGGGGAGCTGTTTTTT. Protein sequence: CASSLGPGGTGELFF.

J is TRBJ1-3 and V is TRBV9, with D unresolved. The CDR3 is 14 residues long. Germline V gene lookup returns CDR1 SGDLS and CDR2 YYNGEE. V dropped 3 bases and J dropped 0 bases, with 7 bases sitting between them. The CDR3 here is CASSARGSGNTIYF. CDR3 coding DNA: TGTGCCAGCAGCGCCCGGGGCTCTGGAAACACCATATATTTT.